This T cell receptor beta chain was captured by sequencing in a study of T cell responses to AZD1222 COVID-19 vaccine (dated by TCRdb to the early 2020s). Turning to the overall study: Because spike-specific TCR depth and breadth did not differ between the two schedules, AZD1222 recipients who got a second dose at roughly 4 weeks were pooled with those who got a second dose at roughly 12 weeks. TCR sequencing was performed for roughly 250 trial participants, of whom 207 were given two doses of AZD1222 and some 26 were given two doses of MenACWY control vaccine. Enrollment into the trials was organized by age into subgroups of 18-55, 56-69 and 70-plus years, and those subgroups contained approximately 150, 30 and 60 TCR-sequenced participants, respectively. What the work shows at the level of the full study, not this receptor alone: Conclusions about previously exposed vaccinees are limited because only five to seven AZD1222 recipients were SARS-CoV-2 seropositive at baseline. After two AZD1222 doses, spike-specific TCR breadth and depth were significantly higher than at day 0 and than in MenACWY recipients. The 56-69-year group was small, and its depth increase did not reach significance, likely because of low power. Reportedly, close to half of the unique spike-specific TCRs recognized epitopes lying outside the regions that are mutated in the B.1.351 and B.1.1.7 variants. Because no samples from the day 14 peak response were available, repertoires could be characterized only after the peak T cell response. The vaccine-associated CD4 TCRs covered the entire spike protein, and the dominant responses fell in regions 160-218 and 743-854. Participants were mostly white British, with more females than males. The authors suggested clonal diversity may have been underestimated.

Per the germline V gene, SGHTS is the CDR1 and YDEGEE is the CDR2. Germline trimming: 5 bases from V, 5 bases from J; junction bases outside gene matches: 9. The CDR3 runs 16 residues from the cysteine to the phenylalanine. The read is trimmed to its CDR3 DNA, 48 bases read in frame from base 1. The meaning of the sample's time point label: baseline before first vaccination. Vaccinee samples came from UK trials COV001 and COV002, including a single-blind randomized controlled phase 2/3 trial of AZD1222 (ChAdOx1 nCoV-19) in healthy adults. For TCRbeta chain sequencing, PBMC samples were collected from trial participants at day 0 and at day 28 after the second dose. The CDR3 regions of human TCRbeta chains were analyzed by immunosequencing. Per the authors' processing: Repertoire TCRs were matched against a reference library of SARS-CoV-2-specific TCRs generated with the MIRA antigen-specificity platform. Breadth was defined as the fraction of unique TCRs that were SARS-CoV-2-associated. Depth was defined as the fraction of total T cells that were SARS-CoV-2-associated. Using the MIRA data, every spike-specific TCR was mapped to the spike region that the TCR reacted to and assigned to either a CD4 or a CD8 class. Log10-transformed breadth and depth values were compared by one-way ANOVA with Sidak's multiple comparisons tests. Sourced from immuneACCESS, this table was stored by TCRdb with only in-frame sequences that have V and J called. A share of the clones is absent; for the studies checked, an unresolved V gene accounts for under half, and the remainder has no known explanation. V and J calls and clone size are as listed in that table; D and trimming were resolved from the DNA. The sample table contains around 160,000 clones; only one count was recorded for roughly 86% of them. The biggest ten clones account for more than 5.5% of the sample.

With respect to this clone: What antigen it recognizes has not been identified. Per-base qualities were not stored, and no clone one base away is much larger.

The source material was peripheral blood, sampled on day 0 of AZD1222 vaccination. This clonotype originated in an adult in good health. The rearranged segments are TRBV5-8 and TRBJ2-2; 10 bases in the junction line up with TRBD1. For the CDR3, the sequence is CASSHPGQGRTGELFF. In nucleotide form, the sequence is TGTGCCAGCAGTCACCCGGGACAGGGGAGGACCGGGGAGCTGTTTTTT.